One and the same sample provided the 23 T cell receptor beta chains below, sequenced in a study of preoperative IRX-2 immunotherapy in early breast cancer. Sample treatment: preoperative locoregional IRX-2 cytokine immunotherapy. TCRdb's copy holds only in-frame clones and misses some; the assay was immunoSEQ multiplex PCR. The sample lists about 37,000 clones, 82% occurring once. The sequencing here drew on lymph node tissue, taken after IRX-2 immunotherapy. All receptors derive from a human donor with breast cancer.

CDR3 protein: CASSESRTGAIYGYTF. CDR3 nucleotides: TGTGCCAGCAGTGAATCGAGGACAGGGGCTATTTATGGCTACACCTTC. V gene TRBV6-7 combines with J gene TRBJ1-2; TRBD1 agrees at 9 bases. TRBV6-7 is assigned to the ORF class and has an uncertain function. There are 16 residues in the CDR3. V was pared by 5 bases and J by 5 bases, with 12 bases of the junction left unmatched.

V is TRBV7-6 and J is TRBJ1-2; D is undetermined. The V end lost 3 bases, the J end lost 4 bases, and 12 bases lay between the germline ends. Germline values: CDR1 SGHVS, CDR2 FNYEAQ. The CDR3 covers 14 residues. The CDR3 sequence is CASSLDLQIYGYTF. CDR3 sequence (DNA): TGTGCCAGCAGCTTGGATCTGCAAATCTATGGCTACACCTTC. The full variable domain, with the rest looked up from reference TRBV7-6 and TRBJ1-2, is GAGVSQSPRYKVTKRGQDVALRCDPISGHVSLYWYRQALGQGPEFLTYFNYEAQQDKSGLPNDRFSAERPEGSISTLTIQRTEQRDSAMYRCASSLDLQIYGYTFGSGTRLTVV.

The sample holds one count of this clone. This rearrangement joins TRBV11-3 to TRBJ1-5, with TRBD1 identical over 7 bases. J lost 3 bases, V lost 5 bases, and 4 bases had no gene match. This CDR3 comprises 14 residues. Germline lookup yields CDR1 SGHNT and CDR2 YENEEA. The CDR3 loop reads CASSRTGLNQPQHF. Written as DNA, the CDR3 is TGTGCCAGCAGCAGGACAGGACTCAATCAGCCCCAGCATTTT.

CDR3 bases: TGTGCCATCAGGGCTAGCGGGCGGATCGCCGGGGAGCTGTTTTTT. It specifies CAIRASGRIAGELFF. The V call is TRBV10-3, the J call TRBJ2-2; 8 nucleotides match TRBD2. Germline trimming cut 6 bases from V and 6 bases from J; bases unmatched to any gene: 9. The CDR3 has 15 residues. CDR1 is ENHRY, CDR2 SYGVKD, per germline.

This clone has only a few counts. CDR3 protein: CASSLTGSATGEKLFF. The CDR3 region has the DNA TGTGCCAGCAGCCTCACCGGTTCTGCAACAGGGGAAAAACTGTTTTTT. This chain connects TRBV11-3 to TRBJ1-4; D is perhaps TRBD1 (6 bases). This CDR3 contains 16 residues. CDR1 SGHNT and CDR2 YENEEA come from the germline V gene. The V end was cut by 5 bases, the J end by 8 bases, with 21 bases between.

The genes are TRBV7-7 and TRBJ2-5; unclear D gene. The CDR3 runs 14 residues. Per the germline V gene, CDR1 is SSHAT and CDR2 is FNYEAQ (reference sequence). Trimming cost V 1 base and J 5 bases, with 11 bases left between them. The CDR3, as DNA: TGTGCCAGCAGCTTAGGTCTAGATGTCGAGACCCAGTACTTC. Translating it yields CASSLGLDVETQYF.

V gene TRBV10-1 combines with J gene TRBJ1-1; D is unresolved. Looked up from germline, CDR1 is WNHNN and CDR2 is SYGVQD (reference sequence). The CDR3 is made up of 12 amino acids. V lost 0 bases and J 11 bases, leaving 10 bases between the germline ends. Here the CDR3 DNA reads TGCGCCAGCAGTGAGTCGAAAAGTACCGCTTTCTTT. Residues: CASSESKSTAFF.

The gene calls are TRBV19 and TRBJ2-3, with D unclear. There are 14 residues in the CDR3. Germline CDR1 is LNHDA and CDR2 is SQIVND (reference sequence). V shed 2 bases and J shed 2 bases, with 8 bases lying between them. The CDR3 reads CASSITTTTDTQYF. The CDR3 DNA reads as TGTGCCAGTAGTATAACAACAACCACAGATACGCAGTATTTT. Supplemented by reference TRBV19 and TRBJ2-3, the full variable domain reads DGGITQSPKYLFRKEGQNVTLSCEQNLNHDAMYWYRQDPGQGLRLIYYSQIVNDFQKGDIAEGYSVSREKKESFPLTVTSAQKNPTAFYLCASSITTTTDTQYFGPGTRLTVL.

This clone was recorded only once. The rearrangement links TRBV5-1 to TRBJ2-4; 14 bases map to TRBD2. This CDR3 is 16 amino acids long. The V and J ends lost 2 bases and 8 bases, in that order; junction bases with no gene match: 6. Per the germline V gene, CDR1 is SGHRS and CDR2 is YFSETQ. This CDR3 reads CASSFGLAGGWDIQYF. In DNA form, the CDR3 reads TGCGCCAGCAGCTTCGGACTAGCGGGGGGTTGGGACATTCAGTACTTC.

CDR3 region: CASSSMTGTEAFF. CDR3 nucleotide sequence: TGTGCCAGTAGTTCGATGACCGGGACAGAAGCTTTCTTT. This sequence joins TRBV19 and TRBJ1-1, with D possibly being TRBD1 (6 bases). This CDR3 region has 13 residues. V was clipped by 5 bases and J by 8 bases, with 15 bases between them. Per the germline V gene, CDR1 is LNHDA and CDR2 is SQIVND (reference sequence).

The rearrangement uses TRBV19 and TRBJ1-2, with 7 nucleotides matching TRBD1. The CDR3 loop spans 15 amino acids. Trimming took 7 bases from V and 5 from J; bases not matched to a gene: 13. The germline V gene has CDR1 LNHDA and CDR2 SQIVND (reference sequence). In nucleotides, the CDR3 is TGTGCCAGTACCCCCTACAGGGGTGCTCGATATGGCTACACCTTC. Translating gives CASTPYRGARYGYTF.

The V call is TRBV1, the J call TRBJ2-3; the DNA was not compared with TRBD1, the D call given in the table. TRBV1 is a pseudogene locus. This CDR3 is 15 amino acids long. In nucleotides, the CDR3 is TGCGCCAGCAGCCTTGGACAGGGATTGGCCGATACGCAGTATTTT. This encodes CASSLGQGLADTQYF.

V is TRBV6-8 and J is TRBJ1-1; D gene uncertain. Germline assignment: CDR1 MNHGY and CDR2 SAAAGT. This CDR3 comprises 13 residues. V was trimmed by 6 bases and J by 5 bases, leaving 13 bases between them. CDR3 in amino acids: CASRTYEQTEAFF. In nucleotides, the CDR3 is TGTGCCAGCAGAACATATGAACAGACTGAAGCTTTCTTT.

This chain connects TRBV19 to TRBJ1-1; weak D call: TRBD1 (5 bases). V dropped 3 bases and J dropped 4 bases, with 15 bases sitting between them. The germline gives CDR1 LNHDA, CDR2 SQIVND (reference sequence). The CDR3 runs 15 residues. The CDR3 loop reads CASSMGVMARTEAFF. CDR3 DNA: TGTGCCAGTAGTATGGGGGTTATGGCTCGCACTGAAGCTTTCTTT. The complete variable domain, with remaining parts taken from reference TRBV19 and TRBJ1-1, reads DGGITQSPKYLFRKEGQNVTLSCEQNLNHDAMYWYRQDPGQGLRLIYYSQIVNDFQKGDIAEGYSVSREKKESFPLTVTSAQKNPTAFYLCASSMGVMARTEAFFGQGTRLTVV.

The chain is built from TRBV10-3 and TRBJ2-1, with TRBD1 identical over 12 bases. Germline V gene sequence: CDR1 ENHRY, CDR2 SYGVKD. Trimming removed 2 bases from V and 4 bases from J; junction bases left unmatched: 6. There are 17 residues in the CDR3. CDR3 amino acids: CAISETGTGGAYNEQFF. Written as DNA, the CDR3 is TGTGCCATCAGTGAGACCGGGACAGGGGGCGCTTACAATGAGCAGTTCTTC.

This sequence joins TRBV5-1 and TRBJ2-3, with TRBD2 matching over 11 bases. Germline values: CDR1 SGHRS, CDR2 YFSETQ. The V gene end was trimmed by 3 bases and the J gene end by 2 bases; junction bases not matched to a gene: 11. The length of the CDR3 is 18 residues. The CDR3 protein is CASSSSRGTSGFTDTQYF. CDR3 bases: TGCGCCAGCAGCTCATCCAGGGGGACTAGCGGTTTCACAGATACGCAGTATTTT.

The gene calls are TRBV9 and TRBJ1-1; a possible D gene is TRBD1 (6 bases). Trimming left V 4 bases short and J 0 bases short, with 10 bases between. The CDR3 is 14 amino acids. CDR1 is SGDLS, CDR2 YYNGEE, per germline. Here the CDR3 DNA reads TGTGCCAGCAGCTGGGACAATCTGAACACTGAAGCTTTCTTT. Its translation is CASSWDNLNTEAFF.

The gene calls are TRBV5-1 and TRBJ1-1; no reliable D call. V was pared by 0 bases and J by 10 bases, with 16 bases between. CDR3 length: 14 amino acids. Germline V CDR1 and CDR2: SGHRS, YFSETQ. The CDR3 here is CASSLETNGLGAFF. The CDR3, as DNA: TGCGCCAGCAGCTTGGAGACCAACGGGTTAGGAGCTTTCTTT.

The chain links TRBV12-5 to TRBJ1-1, with D perhaps matching TRBD1 (5 bases). The V gene's germline CDR1 is LGHNT and CDR2 FRNRAP. This CDR3 is 16 amino acids long. V was shortened by 3 bases and J by 1 base, with 15 bases between the two germline ends. The CDR3 here is CASGFGTKSANTEAFF. DNA for the CDR3: TGTGCTAGTGGTTTCGGGACGAAAAGCGCGAACACTGAAGCTTTCTTT.

The chain couples TRBV11-3 to TRBJ1-6, with 9 bases fitting TRBD1. Germline lookup yields CDR1 SGHNT and CDR2 YENEEA. V shed 6 bases, J shed 5 bases, and the junction held 2 bases outside the gene matches. The CDR3 runs 14 residues. The CDR3 region is CASSGDRDNSPLHF. CDR3 nucleotide sequence: TGTGCCAGCAGTGGGGACAGGGATAATTCACCCCTCCACTTT.

This clone was counted a few times. This chain connects TRBV28 to TRBJ1-3; no definite D call. This CDR3 has 14 amino acids. The V gene lost 6 bases and the J gene lost 8 bases, with 17 bases spanning the gap. Germline CDR1 reads MDHEN; CDR2 reads SYDVKM. As DNA, the CDR3 is TGTGCCAGCAGATTTAGTCGTATGTGGGACACCATATATTTT. Amino acids: CASRFSRMWDTIYF. The full variable domain, rest sourced from reference TRBV28 and TRBJ1-3, is DVKVTQSSRYLVKRTGEKVFLECVQDMDHENMFWYRQDPGLGLRLIYFSYDVKMKEKGDIPEGYSVSREKKERFSLILESASTNQTSMYLCASRFSRMWDTIYFGEGSWLTVV.

The chain links TRBV6-8 to TRBJ1-2, with D unresolved. Germline-derived CDR1 and CDR2 are MNHGY and SAAAGT. V lost 5 bases, J lost 1 base, and 8 bases lay in between. The CDR3 spans 13 residues. Here the CDR3 reads CASSPTVNYGYTF. Here the CDR3 DNA reads TGTGCCAGCAGTCCTACAGTTAACTATGGCTACACCTTC.

The chain links TRBV11-3 to TRBJ2-3; D might be TRBD2 (6 bases). This CDR3 has 14 residues. CDR1 is SGHNT, CDR2 YENEEA, per germline. Trimming took off 3 bases at V and 5 bases at J, with 12 bases between the two ends. CDR3 protein: CASSLSGTLDTQYF. DNA for the CDR3: TGTGCCAGCAGCTTGTCCGGGACTTTAGATACGCAGTATTTT.